This TCR beta chain stems from a study of lung T cells in sarcoidosis with Löfgren's syndrome. TCRdb recomputed calls from the reads with MiXCR, one row per CDR3 protein. The sample lists approximately 20,000 distinct CDR3 sequences, over 20% occurring once. V gave up 6 bases and J gave up 9 bases; unmatched junction bases: 12. The length of the CDR3 is 14 residues. Germline V gene data show CDR1 as DFQATT and CDR2 as SNEGSKA (reference sequence). This clonotype appeared many times. Its antigen is not known. General study findings and limits: TRAV12-1 preferentially paired with TRBV2, with homologous CDR3s. Versus controls, Löfgren's syndrome patients reportedly showed TRAV12-1 and TRBV2 as most expanded.

The specimen sequenced was CD4+ T cells from bronchoalveolar lavage. The genes are TRBV20-1 and TRBJ2-1; 9 bases align to TRBD2. The clonotype originates from a human donor with sarcoidosis (Löfgren's syndrome or another form), or a control subject (not recorded which). CDR3 sequence (DNA): TGCAGTGCCCAGCGGAGCGGGAGGAGGAGTGAGCAGTTCTTC. Translation: CSAQRSGRRSEQFF.